Presented here are 14 T cell receptor beta chains from one specimen sequenced in a study of cytomegalovirus exposure and HLA in healthy donors. The PCR ran on 60 Vbeta and 13 Jbeta primers. TCRdb's copy holds only in-frame clones and misses some; the assay was immunoSEQ multiplex PCR. Found here are roughly 200,000 clones, around 74% of them singletons; the top ten hold 2.9%. Sequencing was done on a sample of PBMCs. These receptors originate from a male donor in good health and CMV-seronegative.

The CDR3 bases are TGTGCCAGCTCACCACCCGGGGACAGGGGGTTCGGAGATACGCAGTATTTT. It translates to CASSPPGDRGFGDTQYF. This chain connects TRBV18 to TRBJ2-3, with 11 bases that match TRBD1. The germline V gene has CDR1 KGHSH and CDR2 LQKENI. The trim removed 0 bases at V and 5 bases at J, leaving 7 bases unmatched. This CDR3 is built from 17 residues.

V gene TRBV30 combines with J gene TRBJ2-3; D is possibly TRBD1 (6 bases). Germline V gene lookup returns CDR1 GTSNPN and CDR2 SVGIG (reference sequence). CDR3 length: 13 residues. The V end was cut by 2 bases, the J end by 5 bases, with 11 bases between. This CDR3 reads CAWSRRGGDTQYF. Written as DNA, the CDR3 is TGTGCCTGGAGTCGTAGAGGGGGAGATACGCAGTATTTT.

The CDR3 DNA sequence: TGTGCCAGCTCACCCAATGCGGGGGGCGAGGCAGATACGCAGTATTTT. As protein: CASSPNAGGEADTQYF. The genes are TRBV18 and TRBJ2-3; 8 bases agree with TRBD2. CDR1 KGHSH and CDR2 LQKENI come from the germline V gene. This CDR3 contains 16 residues. Trimming took 3 bases from V and 4 from J; bases not matched to a gene: 9.

The chain has TRBV28 and TRBJ2-3, with 7 positions matching TRBD2. Looked up from germline, CDR1 is MDHEN and CDR2 is SYDVKM. J gave up 0 bases and V 3 bases, and 6 bases lay outside the gene matches. This CDR3 comprises 16 residues. The CDR3: CASSFASGVSTDTQYF. The CDR3 DNA follows: TGTGCCAGCAGTTTTGCTAGCGGAGTTAGCACAGATACGCAGTATTTT.

The rearrangement joins TRBV6-5 to TRBJ2-2; possible D gene TRBD1, 5 bases. Germline V gene data show CDR1 as MNHEY and CDR2 as SVGAGI. The CDR3 contains 16 residues. V was trimmed by 0 bases and J by 6 bases, leaving 14 bases between them. The CDR3 here is CASSYSRIGVAGELFF. The CDR3 region has the DNA TGTGCCAGCAGTTACTCGAGAATAGGGGTTGCCGGGGAGCTGTTTTTT.

The V gene is TRBV6-4, the J gene TRBJ2-1; TRBD2 matches at 9 bases. The germline gives CDR1 MRHNA, CDR2 SNTAGT. This CDR3 contains 13 residues. V trimming: 4 bases; J trimming: 9 bases; junction bases outside the gene matches: 4. The DNA for the CDR3 is TGTGCCAGCAGTGGCGGGAGGGGCAGTGAGCAGTTCTTC. As protein: CASSGGRGSEQFF.

In its sample, this clone was seen a few times. CDR3 loop: CASSLSTGVRENTIYF. As DNA, the CDR3 is TGTGCCAGCAGTTTATCAACAGGGGTTCGGGAAAACACCATATATTTT. J is TRBJ1-3 and V is TRBV28, with 7 bases fitting TRBD1. The CDR3 contains 16 residues. The V and J ends lost 1 base and 6 bases, in that order; junction bases with no gene match: 9. Looked up from germline, CDR1 is MDHEN and CDR2 is SYDVKM.

This sequence joins TRBV6-5 and TRBJ2-1; 9 bases agree with TRBD2. V lost 2 bases and J lost 6; bases outside the gene matches: 5. The germline gives CDR1 MNHEY, CDR2 SVGAGI. This CDR3 is 15 amino acids long. The CDR3 DNA sequence: TGTGCCAGCAGTTACGTTCCTAGCGGGGCCAATGAGCAGTTCTTC. The encoded protein is CASSYVPSGANEQFF.

The genes are TRBV28 and TRBJ2-7; 7 bases align to TRBD1. Germline assignment: CDR1 MDHEN and CDR2 SYDVKM. V shed 5 bases, J shed 7 bases, and the junction held 2 bases outside the gene matches. The CDR3 covers 11 residues. Written as DNA, the CDR3 is TGTGCCAGCAGTAGCAGGGGGGAGCAGTACTTC. It is translated as CASSSRGEQYF.

J is TRBJ2-7 and V is TRBV6-5; 7 positions match TRBD2. The CDR3 consists of 15 residues. With V trimmed by 0 bases and J by 5 bases, 7 bases remained unmatched. Germline V lookup: CDR1 MNHEY, CDR2 SVGAGI. CDR3 residues: CASSYSMTSIHEQYF. The CDR3 DNA reads TGTGCCAGCAGTTACTCGATGACTAGCATCCACGAGCAGTACTTC.

The V gene is TRBV5-1, the J gene TRBJ1-3; no reliable D call. This CDR3 has 13 residues. The V end lost 0 bases, the J end lost 1 base, and 2 bases lay between the germline ends. Looked up from germline, CDR1 is SGHRS and CDR2 is YFSETQ. This CDR3 is CASSLASGNTIYF. The CDR3 DNA reads TGCGCCAGCAGCTTGGCATCTGGAAACACCATATATTTT. Full variable domain (outside the CDR3, taken from reference TRBV5-1 and TRBJ1-3): KAGVTQTPRYLIKTRGQQVTLSCSPISGHRSVSWYQQTPGQGLQFLFEYFSETQRNKGNFPGRFSGRQFSNSRSEMNVSTLELGDSALYLCASSLASGNTIYFGEGSWLTVV.

CDR3 bases: TGTGCCCTGCGGACTCTACGCGATGAGCAGTTCTTC. Its translation: CALRTLRDEQFF. The chain is built from TRBV10-3 and TRBJ2-1; D perhaps matches TRBD2 (5 bases). Germline V gene lookup returns CDR1 ENHRY and CDR2 SYGVKD. Trimming stripped 11 bases from V and 8 bases from J, with 16 bases between. The CDR3 totals 12 residues.

This clone was counted between two and nine times. V and J are TRBV6-1 and TRBJ1-1; 9 bases align to TRBD1. The CDR3 is 15 residues long. V was pared by 5 bases and J by 0 bases, with 4 bases of the junction left unmatched. In germline, CDR1 is MNHNS, CDR2 SASEGT. This CDR3 reads CASSQQGALNTEAFF. In DNA form, the CDR3 reads TGTGCCAGCAGTCAACAGGGGGCCCTGAACACTGAAGCTTTCTTT.

This clone showed up just a few times. This rearrangement joins TRBV11-2 to TRBJ1-2; 9 bases agree with TRBD1. This CDR3 is 13 amino acids long. V shed 5 bases and J 8 bases; nucleotides not matched to a gene: 6. The germline V gene has CDR1 SGHAT and CDR2 FQNNGV. The CDR3 region is CASSPDRGGGYTF. CDR3 sequence (DNA): TGTGCCAGCAGCCCGGACAGGGGTGGAGGCTACACCTTC.